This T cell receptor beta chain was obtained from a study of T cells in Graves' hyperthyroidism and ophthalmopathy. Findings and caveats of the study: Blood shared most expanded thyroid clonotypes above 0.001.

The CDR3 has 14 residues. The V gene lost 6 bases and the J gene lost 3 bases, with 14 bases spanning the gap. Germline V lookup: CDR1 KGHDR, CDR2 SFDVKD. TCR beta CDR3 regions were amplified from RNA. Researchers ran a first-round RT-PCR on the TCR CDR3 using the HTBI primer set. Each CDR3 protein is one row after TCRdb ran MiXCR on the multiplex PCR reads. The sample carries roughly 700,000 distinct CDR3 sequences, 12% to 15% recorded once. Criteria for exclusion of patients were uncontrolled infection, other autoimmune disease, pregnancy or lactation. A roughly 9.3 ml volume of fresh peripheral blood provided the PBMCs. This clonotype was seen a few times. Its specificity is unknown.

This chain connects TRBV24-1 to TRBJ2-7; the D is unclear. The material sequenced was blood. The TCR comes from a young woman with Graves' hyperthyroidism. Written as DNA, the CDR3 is TGTGCCACCAGTCCGGCAGGCCCCCTCTACGAGCAGTACTTC. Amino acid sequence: CATSPAGPLYEQYF.